This T cell receptor (beta chain) was identified during a study of blood T cell repertoires in COVID-19. Assay used: immunoSEQ multiplex PCR; TCRdb lists only in-frame clones, some missing. The table lists about 390,000 clones, about 87% of them singletons. Germline V CDR1 and CDR2: SGHDT, YYEEEE. This CDR3 contains 17 residues. Between the trimmed V and J ends, which lost 4 bases and 0 bases, there was a span of 17 bases. The sequence came from a woman aged 55 to 70 with COVID-19, enrolled during active disease. Sequencing was performed on peripheral blood. This chain connects TRBV5-6 to TRBJ1-5; maybe TRBD1 (5 bases). CDR3 coding DNA: TGTGCCAGCAGCCGGACGGGGGAAGGGTATAGCAATCAGCCCCAGCATTTT. Translating it yields CASSRTGEGYSNQPQHF.